This TCR beta chain derives from a study of T cell repertoires in cytomegalovirus infection. Study-level background: The authors relied on CMV epitopes, both recently identified HLA-C-restricted and well-studied HLA-B-restricted. Through public TCR beta signatures, both CMV infection and matching HLA type were indicated. Regarding the study as a whole: Public TCR beta family frequency separated CMV-and-HLA carriers, including in an independent cohort.

Comment on this clonotype: Its antigen is still unknown.

TCRdb reanalysed the reads using MiXCR and keeps one entry per CDR3 protein. The data show a few hundred thousand distinct CDR3 sequences, roughly 25% seen once. In germline, CDR1 is SGHNT, CDR2 YYREEE (reference sequence). Trimming removed 3 bases from V and 8 bases from J; junction bases left unmatched: 5. There are 13 residues in the CDR3. The chain joins TRBV5-4 to TRBJ1-2; the match to TRBD1 covers 9 bases. This TCR derives from a human donor in good health (CMV status not recorded). Some clones in this sample may be carry-over from other donors' samples. The source was cultured PBMCs, collected from culture after CMV antigen stimulation. As DNA, the CDR3 is TGTGCCAGCAGCTCACAGGGGGCGCGGGGCTACACCTTC. Encoded protein: CASSSQGARGYTF.